The present T cell receptor beta chain was sequenced within a study of CXCR3-negative and CXCR3-positive naive CD8 T cells. Findings and caveats of the study: TRB CDR3 hydrophobicity was greater in CXCR3-positive naive cells than in CXCR3-negative naive cells. Each naive subset displayed comparably high diversity, whereas memory CD8+ cells displayed much lower diversity.

CDR1 is PRHDT and CDR2 is FYEKMQ in the germline V gene (reference sequence). The CDR3 length is 16 residues. With respect to this clonotype: Its antigen is unidentified.

In preparing the TRB cDNA libraries, 5' RACE with UMI labels was used. TCRdb re-called the 5' RACE reads and shows each CDR3 protein once, DNA omitted. The sample data list around 120,000 distinct CDR3 sequences. The sequenced material came from naive CXCR3+ CD8+ T cells from blood. Subset here: CD45RO-CCR7+CD27+CD95- naive CD8+ T cells expressing CXCR3 (TNR3+). The genes are TRBV13 and TRBJ2-7; TCRdb outputs TRBD1, but without DNA this stays unchecked. The sequence was obtained from a human donor in good health. Some clones in this sample may be carry-over from other donors' samples. CDR3 amino acids: CASSLRGGQGNDEQYF.